This TCR beta chain was found in a study of T cell repertoires in ileal Crohn's disease. About the study: Postoperative therapy was given to about half: fewer than 14 thiopurines, 15 to 20 anti-TNF agents.

This clone was counted a few times. The antigen remains unidentified. V gave up 7 bases and J gave up 4 bases, with 16 bases separating them. The CDR3 is made up of 14 amino acids. CDR1 LNHDA and CDR2 SQIVND come from the germline V gene (reference sequence). Overall study findings and caveats: Clonality above 26.8% at surgery always came with endoscopic recurrence. Active smokers at surgery had more clonal expansions than non-smokers. Compared with CD4 T cells, sorted CD8 cells carried more expanded clones.

Using immunoSEQ multiplex PCR, the repertoire was profiled, and TCRdb retains in-frame clones only, with some absent. This table has about 5,500 clones, 80% appearing once. Sequences were obtained from ileal tissue. The TCR originated in an adult with Crohn's disease. The J gene is TRBJ1-2, the V gene TRBV19; D is perhaps TRBD1 (5 bases). The CDR3 sequence is CASIGGRGSYGYTF. In nucleotides, the CDR3 is TGTGCCAGTATCGGTGGGAGGGGCAGCTATGGCTACACCTTC.